The rows below give T cell receptor beta chains drawn from one sample of a study of T-cell memory formation after mild COVID-19. TCRdb used MiXCR to reprocess the 5' RACE reads, holding one entry per CDR3 protein. The sample includes 350,000 to 400,000 distinct CDR3 sequences, about 15% seen only once; the top ten take around 22%. Input material: PBMCs or a T cell subset sorted from them (not recorded which). The receptors originated from a man between 18 and 35 years old who had mild COVID-19 (a few samples of this study predate the infection). Cell type and time point are not known. The CDR3 runs from the conserved cysteine through the conserved F or W. A D gene is named only where the DNA matches it firmly. Rows give clone size only sometimes, using once, few, many, or a class for an expanded clone.

>TRBV7-2|.|many|TRBJ1-2
TGTGCCAGCAGCTTTGGAGGAGCGGGGGAAGGCTACACCTTC
CASSFGGAGEGYTF
>TRBV7-6|.|medium-sized|TRBJ1-1
TGTGCCAGCAGCCTACCCCCGACAGCGAACACTGAAGCTTTCTTT
CASSLPPTANTEAFF
>TRBV5-1|.|few|TRBJ1-1
TGCGCCAGCAGCTTGGAGGGGGGCTTCAACACTGAAGCTTTCTTT
CASSLEGGFNTEAFF
>TRBV20-1|TRBD2|few|TRBJ2-1
TGCAGTGCTAGGTCCAGCGGGGATACCTACAATGAGCAGTTCTTC
CSARSSGDTYNEQFF
>TRBV9|.|few|TRBJ1-3
TGTGCCAGCAGCGTAGCATCCTCTGGAAACACCATATATTTT
CASSVASSGNTIYF
>TRBV12-3/TRBV12-4|TRBD2|few|TRBJ2-2
TGTGCCAGCAGTTACGGCGGGGGAGGGGCCGGGGAGCTGTTTTTT
CASSYGGGGAGELFF
>TRBV20-1|TRBD1|few|TRBJ2-7
TGCAGTGCTAGCTGGGACAGGGCGAGGTACGAGCAGTACTTC
CSASWDRARYEQYF
>TRBV6-1|TRBD1|few|TRBJ1-2
TGTGCCAGCAGTGCAGGGGGCGCAGTACGTGGCTACACCTTC
CASSAGGAVRGYTF
>TRBV24-1|.|.|TRBJ1-2
TGTGCCACCAGTGACCTCGACCGGGGCTACACCTTC
CATSDLDRGYTF
>TRBV6-6|TRBD2|few|TRBJ2-7
TGTGCCAGCAGTTGGGCCCGCGGGGGGCTGACGTGGATTAGGGACTACGAGCAGTACTTC
CASSWARGGLTWIRDYEQYF
>TRBV19|.|few|TRBJ1-5
TGTGCCAGTAGCCCGGCTCCGGGGGTCCAGCCCCAGCATTTT
CASSPAPGVQPQHF
>TRBV28|.|many|TRBJ2-3
TGTGCCAGCAGTTCCGGGACGGTCACAGATACGCAGTATTTT
CASSSGTVTDTQYF
>TRBV6-6|TRBD1|.|TRBJ1-6
TGTGCCAGCAGCAGACCGGGACAGGCGAATTCACCCCTCCACTTT
CASSRPGQANSPLHF
>TRBV4-3|.|few|TRBJ2-3
TGCGCCAGCAGCCAAGTCGGGTCCCCAGCGGATACGCAGTATTTT
CASSQVGSPADTQYF
>TRBV19|.|few|TRBJ2-6
TGTGCCAGTAGTATGGGTCCTACAGAGGGCGCTGGGGCCAACGTCCTGACTTTC
CASSMGPTEGAGANVLTF
>TRBV9|.|.|TRBJ2-1
TGTGCCAGCAGCGAAGCCGGAGGTAGCGCTAATGAGCAGTTCTTC
CASSEAGGSANEQFF
>TRBV6-2/TRBV6-3|.|.|TRBJ1-1
TGTGCCAGCAGACCCGTCGGGGCCGGAAGGGCTGAAGCTTTCTTT
CASRPVGAGRAEAFF
>TRBV27|.|.|TRBJ1-1
TGTGCCAGCAGTTGGAACGAGTACACTGAAGCTTTCTTT
CASSWNEYTEAFF
>TRBV12-3/TRBV12-4|TRBD2|.|TRBJ2-2
TGTGCCAGCATGGGGCGGGGGAAGAACACCGGGGAGCTGTTTTTT
CASMGRGKNTGELFF
>TRBV20-1|.|few|TRBJ2-3
TGCAGTGCTAGCGAGTCAGATACGCAGTATTTT
CSASESDTQYF
>TRBV20-1|.|many|TRBJ2-7
TGCAGTGCTAGAGCACAGGCTCGTAAGGACGAGCAGTACTTC
CSARAQARKDEQYF
>TRBV29-1|TRBD1|.|TRBJ2-1
TGCAGCGTTAGCCCGGGACAGGGTCTTGATGAGCAGTTCTTC
CSVSPGQGLDEQFF
>TRBV20-1|.|.|TRBJ1-2
TGCAGTCCTACGAGGGGTTCCTCTAACTATGGCTACACCTTC
CSPTRGSSNYGYTF
>TRBV9|.|few|TRBJ2-1
TGTGCCAGCAGCCAAGAGGACTACTCCTACAATGAGCAGTTCTTC
CASSQEDYSYNEQFF
>TRBV7-2|.|.|TRBJ2-2
TGTGCCAGCAGCGTAACGCCGAATCCCGGGGAGCTGTTTTTT
CASSVTPNPGELFF
>TRBV4-3|.|many|TRBJ2-6
TGCGCCAGCAGCCAAGAAGGGAGCTCTGGGGCCAACGTCCTGACTTTC
CASSQEGSSGANVLTF
>TRBV7-9|TRBD1|.|TRBJ2-5
TGTGCCAGCAGCGGGACAGGGTCGACGAAGACCCAGTACTTC
CASSGTGSTKTQYF
>TRBV5-1|.|many|TRBJ2-3
TGCGCCAGCAGCCCCAACTTCAGCACAGATACGCAGTATTTT
CASSPNFSTDTQYF
>TRBV5-4|.|many|TRBJ1-1
TGTGCCAGCAGCCCGACAGAGAACACTGAAGCTTTCTTT
CASSPTENTEAFF